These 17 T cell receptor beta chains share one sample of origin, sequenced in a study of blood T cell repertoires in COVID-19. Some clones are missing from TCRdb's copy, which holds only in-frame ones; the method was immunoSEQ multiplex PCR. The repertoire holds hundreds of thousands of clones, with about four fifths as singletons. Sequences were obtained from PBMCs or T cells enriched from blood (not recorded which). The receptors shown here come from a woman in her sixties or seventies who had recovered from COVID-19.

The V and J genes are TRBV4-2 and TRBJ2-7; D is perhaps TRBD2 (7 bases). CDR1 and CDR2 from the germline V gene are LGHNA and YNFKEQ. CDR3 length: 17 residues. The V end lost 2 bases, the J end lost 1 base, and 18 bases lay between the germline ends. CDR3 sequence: CASSQLGGAGRSYEQYF. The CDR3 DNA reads TGTGCCAGCAGCCAACTTGGGGGGGCAGGCCGATCCTACGAGCAGTACTTC.

The CDR3 nucleotides are TGTGCCAGTAGTATATTCGGACAGGGTGGAGAGACCCAGTACTTC. Its protein product is CASSIFGQGGETQYF. The chain recombines TRBV19 with TRBJ2-5, with 8 bases lining up with TRBD1. Germline CDR1 reads LNHDA; CDR2 reads SQIVND (reference sequence). This CDR3 spans 15 amino acids. V shed 2 bases, J shed 4 bases, and the junction held 6 bases outside the gene matches.

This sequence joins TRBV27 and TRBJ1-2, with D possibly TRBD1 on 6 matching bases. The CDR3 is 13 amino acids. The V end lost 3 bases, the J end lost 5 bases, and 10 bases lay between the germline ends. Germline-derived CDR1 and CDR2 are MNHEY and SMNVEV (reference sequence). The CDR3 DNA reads TGTGCCAGCAGTTTTGCAGGGGTGTATGGCTACACCTTC. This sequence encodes CASSFAGVYGYTF.

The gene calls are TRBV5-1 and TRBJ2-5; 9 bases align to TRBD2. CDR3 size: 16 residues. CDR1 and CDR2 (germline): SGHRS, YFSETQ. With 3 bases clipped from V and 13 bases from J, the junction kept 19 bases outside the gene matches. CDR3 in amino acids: CASSSTESSSGEPPYF. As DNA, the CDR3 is TGCGCCAGCAGCTCCACCGAATCCTCTAGCGGGGAACCCCCGTACTTC.

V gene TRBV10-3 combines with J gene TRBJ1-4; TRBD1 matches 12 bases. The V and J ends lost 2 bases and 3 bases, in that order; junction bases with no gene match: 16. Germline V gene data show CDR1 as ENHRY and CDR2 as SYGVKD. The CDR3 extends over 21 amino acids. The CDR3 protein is CAISEVPTGTGGAGSNEKLFF. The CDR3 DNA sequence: TGTGCCATCAGTGAGGTTCCCACCGGGACAGGGGGCGCGGGCTCTAATGAAAAACTGTTTTTT.

CDR3 sequence (DNA): TGTGCCAGCAGTTCCCCGGACAGGCCAAACTCCTACAATGAGCAGTTCTTC. Encoded protein: CASSSPDRPNSYNEQFF. The chain recombines TRBV2 with TRBJ2-1, with 7 nucleotides matching TRBD1. CDR1 SNHLY and CDR2 FYNNEI come from the germline V gene. V dropped 5 bases and J dropped 0; count of bases not matched to a gene: 10. The length of the CDR3 is 17 residues.

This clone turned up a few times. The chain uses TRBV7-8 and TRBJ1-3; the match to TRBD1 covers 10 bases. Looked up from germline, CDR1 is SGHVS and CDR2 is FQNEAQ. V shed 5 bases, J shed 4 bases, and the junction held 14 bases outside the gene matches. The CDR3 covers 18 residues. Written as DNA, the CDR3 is TGTGCCAGCAGCCCTATTCTACGACAGGGGGCGACAGGAAACACCATATATTTT. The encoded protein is CASSPILRQGATGNTIYF.

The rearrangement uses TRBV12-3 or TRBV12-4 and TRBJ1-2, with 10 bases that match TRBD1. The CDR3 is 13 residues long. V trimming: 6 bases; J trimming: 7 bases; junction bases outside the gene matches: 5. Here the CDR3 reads CASSRDRGFGYTF. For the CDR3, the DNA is TGTGCCAGCAGCCGGGACAGGGGATTTGGCTACACCTTC.

DNA of the CDR3: TGTGCCAGCAGTGATTTCGAGAGCTATGGCTACACCTTC. Amino acid sequence: CASSDFESYGYTF. V gene TRBV6-1 combines with J gene TRBJ1-2, with unresolved D. V dropped 3 bases and J dropped 4 bases, with 9 bases sitting between them. This CDR3 has 13 amino acids. Germline lookup yields CDR1 MNHNS and CDR2 SASEGT.

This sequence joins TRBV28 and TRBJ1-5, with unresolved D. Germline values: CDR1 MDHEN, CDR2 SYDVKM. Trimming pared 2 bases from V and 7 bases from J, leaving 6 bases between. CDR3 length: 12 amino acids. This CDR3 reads CASSLEVQPQHF. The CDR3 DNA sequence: TGTGCCAGCAGTTTAGAGGTGCAGCCCCAGCATTTT.

This CDR3 is CASSLAGTSSYGYTF. CDR3 coding DNA: TGTGCCAGCAGCTTGGCCGGGACATCCTCCTATGGCTACACCTTC. The J gene is TRBJ1-2, the V gene TRBV5-4, with D perhaps matching TRBD1 (6 bases). V shed 0 bases and J shed 4 bases, with 13 bases lying between them. Germline V gene sequence: CDR1 SGHNT, CDR2 YYREEE (reference sequence). This CDR3 contains 15 residues.

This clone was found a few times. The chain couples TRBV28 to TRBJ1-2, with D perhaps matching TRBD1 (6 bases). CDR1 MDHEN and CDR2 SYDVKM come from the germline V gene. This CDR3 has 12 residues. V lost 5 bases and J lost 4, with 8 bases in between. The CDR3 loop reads CASSQGRYGYTF. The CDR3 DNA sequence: TGTGCCAGCAGTCAGGGGCGCTATGGCTACACCTTC.

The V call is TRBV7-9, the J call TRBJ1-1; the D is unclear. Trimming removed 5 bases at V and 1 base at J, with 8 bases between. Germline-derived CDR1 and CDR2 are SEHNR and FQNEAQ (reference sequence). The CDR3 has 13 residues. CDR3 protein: CASSIQENTEAFF. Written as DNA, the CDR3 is TGTGCCAGCAGCATCCAGGAGAACACTGAAGCTTTCTTT.

The CDR3 DNA reads TGTGCCAGCAGCTTGATTAGGGTCCGGGATCGGCACGAGCAGTACTTC. Translated, it gives CASSLIRVRDRHEQYF. The chain joins TRBV5-8 to TRBJ2-7, with D possibly TRBD2 on 5 matching bases. V shed 1 base and J shed 5 bases, with 19 bases lying between them. The CDR3 contains 16 residues. Germline V lookup: CDR1 SGHTS, CDR2 YDEGEE.

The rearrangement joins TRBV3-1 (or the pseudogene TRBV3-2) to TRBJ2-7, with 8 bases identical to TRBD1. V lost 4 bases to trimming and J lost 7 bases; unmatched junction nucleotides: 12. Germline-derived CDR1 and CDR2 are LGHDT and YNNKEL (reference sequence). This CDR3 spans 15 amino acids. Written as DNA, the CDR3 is TGTGCCAGCAGCCCAGGAGGCAGGGGGCCGACAGAGCAGTACTTC. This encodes CASSPGGRGPTEQYF.

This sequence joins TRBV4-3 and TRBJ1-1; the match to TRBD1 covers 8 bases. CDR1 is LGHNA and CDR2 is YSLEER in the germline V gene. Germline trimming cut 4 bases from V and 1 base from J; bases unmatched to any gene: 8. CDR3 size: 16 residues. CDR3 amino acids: CASSPGQGAGNTEAFF. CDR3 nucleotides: TGCGCCAGCAGCCCCGGGCAGGGGGCGGGGAACACTGAAGCTTTCTTT.

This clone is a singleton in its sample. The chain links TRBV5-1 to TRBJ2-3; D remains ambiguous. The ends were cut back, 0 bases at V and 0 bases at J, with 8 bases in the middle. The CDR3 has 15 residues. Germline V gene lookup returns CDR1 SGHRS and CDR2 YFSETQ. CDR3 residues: CASSLAAVSTDTQYF. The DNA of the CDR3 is TGCGCCAGCAGCTTGGCCGCGGTTAGCACAGATACGCAGTATTTT.